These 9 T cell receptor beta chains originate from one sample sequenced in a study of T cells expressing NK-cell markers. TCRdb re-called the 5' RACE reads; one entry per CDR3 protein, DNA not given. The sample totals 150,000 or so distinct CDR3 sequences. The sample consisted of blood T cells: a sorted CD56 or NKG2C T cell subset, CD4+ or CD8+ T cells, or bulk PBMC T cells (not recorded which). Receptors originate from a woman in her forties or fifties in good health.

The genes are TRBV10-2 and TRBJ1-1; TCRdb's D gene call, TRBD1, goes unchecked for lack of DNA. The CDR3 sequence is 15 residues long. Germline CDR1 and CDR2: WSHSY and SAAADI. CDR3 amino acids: CASSESWGLNTEAFF.

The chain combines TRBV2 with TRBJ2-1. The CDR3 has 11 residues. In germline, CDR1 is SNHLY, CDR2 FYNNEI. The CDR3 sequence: CASSEDVVEFF.

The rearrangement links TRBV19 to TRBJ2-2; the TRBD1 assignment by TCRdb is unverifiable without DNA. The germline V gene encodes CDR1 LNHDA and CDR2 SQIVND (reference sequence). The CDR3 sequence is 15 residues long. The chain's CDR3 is CASSRGTEPTGELFF.

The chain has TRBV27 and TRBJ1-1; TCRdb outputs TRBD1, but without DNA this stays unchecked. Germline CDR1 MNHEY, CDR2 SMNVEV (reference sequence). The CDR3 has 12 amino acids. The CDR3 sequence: CASSSLRDEAFF.

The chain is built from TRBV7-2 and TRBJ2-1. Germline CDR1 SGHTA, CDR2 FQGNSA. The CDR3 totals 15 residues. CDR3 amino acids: CASSLIAGVGNEQFF.

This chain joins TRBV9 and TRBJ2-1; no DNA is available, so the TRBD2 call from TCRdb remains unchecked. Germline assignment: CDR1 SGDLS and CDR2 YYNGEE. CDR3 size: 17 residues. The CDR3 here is CASSPWGLAGGPIEQFF.

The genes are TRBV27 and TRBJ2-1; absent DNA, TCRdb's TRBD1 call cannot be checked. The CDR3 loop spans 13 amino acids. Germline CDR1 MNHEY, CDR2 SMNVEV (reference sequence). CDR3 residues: CASSLNRADEQFF.

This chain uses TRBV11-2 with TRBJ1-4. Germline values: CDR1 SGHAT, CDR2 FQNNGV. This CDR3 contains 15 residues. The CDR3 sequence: CASSLGRATNEKLFF.

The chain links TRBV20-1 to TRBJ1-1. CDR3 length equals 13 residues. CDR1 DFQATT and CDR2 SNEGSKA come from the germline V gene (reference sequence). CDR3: CSARQAGGTEAFF.